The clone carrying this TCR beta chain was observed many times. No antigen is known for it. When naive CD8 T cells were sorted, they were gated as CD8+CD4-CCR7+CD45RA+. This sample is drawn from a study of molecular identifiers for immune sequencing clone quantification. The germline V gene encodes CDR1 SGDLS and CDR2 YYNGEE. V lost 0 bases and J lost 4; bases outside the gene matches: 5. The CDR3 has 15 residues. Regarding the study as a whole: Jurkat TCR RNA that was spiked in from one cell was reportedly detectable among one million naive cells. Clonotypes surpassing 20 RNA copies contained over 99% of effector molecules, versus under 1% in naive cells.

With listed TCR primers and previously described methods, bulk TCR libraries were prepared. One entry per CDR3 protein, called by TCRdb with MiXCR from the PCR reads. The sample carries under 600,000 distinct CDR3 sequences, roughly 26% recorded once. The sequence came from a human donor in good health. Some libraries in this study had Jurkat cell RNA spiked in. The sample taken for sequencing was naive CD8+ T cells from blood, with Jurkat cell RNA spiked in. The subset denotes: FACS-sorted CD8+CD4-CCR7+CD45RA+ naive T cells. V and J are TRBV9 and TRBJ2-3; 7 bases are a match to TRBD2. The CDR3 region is CASSVVAGASDTQYF. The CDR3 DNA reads TGTGCCAGCAGCGTAGTTGCGGGAGCATCAGATACGCAGTATTTT.